One sample yielded the 5 T cell receptor beta chains listed below, sequenced in a study of cytomegalovirus exposure and HLA in healthy donors. Researchers ran the PCR with 60 Vbeta and 13 Jbeta primers. Clones were sequenced by immunoSEQ multiplex PCR, and TCRdb holds only the in-frame ones, with some missing. The data show 200,000 or so clones, under 90% seen once. What was sequenced was PBMCs. Receptors originate from a boy aged 2 to 10 in good health and CMV-seronegative.

The chain is built from TRBV5-1 and TRBJ1-1; the D gene is possibly TRBD1 (6 bases). CDR3 length: 15 amino acids. Between the trimmed V and J ends, which lost 4 bases and 7 bases, there was a span of 20 bases. Germline-derived CDR1 and CDR2 are SGHRS and YFSETQ. CDR3 amino acids: CASSPGHRVFGEAFF. CDR3 in DNA: TGCGCCAGCAGCCCGGGACACAGGGTATTTGGTGAAGCTTTCTTT.

The chain carries TRBV4-3 and TRBJ1-5, with D unclear. From germline, CDR1 is LGHNA and CDR2 YSLEER. This CDR3 has 15 amino acids. V lost 0 bases to trimming and J lost 5 bases, with 11 bases between them. CDR3 in amino acids: CASSQEAPGYQPQHF. CDR3 bases: TGCGCCAGCAGCCAAGAGGCCCCGGGATATCAGCCCCAGCATTTT.

J is TRBJ2-1 and V is TRBV7-8; D may be TRBD2 (5 bases). The length of the CDR3 is 14 residues. Trimming left V 3 bases short and J 1 base short, with 7 bases between. Germline-derived CDR1 and CDR2 are SGHVS and FQNEAQ. The DNA of the CDR3 is TGTGCCAGCAGCTTCGGGGAATCCTACAATGAGCAGTTCTTC. This codes for CASSFGESYNEQFF.

The V call is TRBV7-2, the J call TRBJ2-7; tentative D call: TRBD1 (5 bases). V gave up 3 bases and J gave up 0 bases, with 12 bases separating them. CDR3 length: 15 amino acids. Germline V CDR1 and CDR2: SGHTA, FQGNSA. CDR3 sequence reads: CASSFTGPGSYEQYF. The DNA for the CDR3 is TGTGCCAGCAGCTTTACAGGACCCGGCTCCTACGAGCAGTACTTC.

This chain connects TRBV30 to TRBJ1-3; D is ambiguous. Germline CDR1 is GTSNPN and CDR2 is SVGIG (reference sequence). CDR3 size: 14 residues. With 0 bases removed from V and 0 bases from J, the gap between germline ends came to 6 bases. CDR3: CAWSVRSSGNTIYF. Written as DNA, the CDR3 is TGTGCCTGGAGTGTACGGAGCTCTGGAAACACCATATATTTT.